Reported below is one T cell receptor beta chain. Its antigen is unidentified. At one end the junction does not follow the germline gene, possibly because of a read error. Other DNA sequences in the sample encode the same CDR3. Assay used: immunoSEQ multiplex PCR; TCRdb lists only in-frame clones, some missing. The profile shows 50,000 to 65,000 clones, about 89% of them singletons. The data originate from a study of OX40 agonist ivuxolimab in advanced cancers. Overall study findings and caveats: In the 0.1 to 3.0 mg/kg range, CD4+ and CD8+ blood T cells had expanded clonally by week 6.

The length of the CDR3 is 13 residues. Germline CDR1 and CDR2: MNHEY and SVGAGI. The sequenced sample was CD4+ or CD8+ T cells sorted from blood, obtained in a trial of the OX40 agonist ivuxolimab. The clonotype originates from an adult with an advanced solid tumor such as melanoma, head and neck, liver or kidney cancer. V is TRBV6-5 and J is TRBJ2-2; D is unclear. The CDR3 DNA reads TGTGCCAGCAGTTACTTTAACACCGGAGAGCTGTTTTTT. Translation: CASSYFNTGELFF.